This T cell receptor (beta chain) was identified in a study of a mutant IDH1 vaccine in newly diagnosed glioma. Clones were sequenced by immunoSEQ multiplex PCR, and TCRdb holds only the in-frame ones, with some missing. The table records approximately 10,000 clones, around 87% of them present only once. Germline lookup yields CDR1 MGHRA and CDR2 YSYEKL. V shed 1 base, J shed 6 bases, and the junction held 3 bases outside the gene matches. This CDR3 contains 15 residues. Time point here: week 5, during vaccination. The vaccine gave 300 ug of a 20-mer mutant IDH1 peptide subcutaneously per dose. Note on this clone: The antigen is unknown.

The receptor's source is a woman in her thirties or forties with glioma. Some clones in this sample may be carry-over from other donors' samples. This sequence joins TRBV4-1 and TRBJ1-5; TRBD1 matches 10 bases. This sample comprised PBMCs, obtained from a glioma patient whose treatment included an IDH1 peptide vaccine. CDR3 amino acids: CASSQGQGAGQPQHF. DNA of the CDR3: TGCGCCAGCAGCCAAGGACAGGGGGCTGGTCAGCCCCAGCATTTT.